These T cell receptor beta chains were read from a single sample in a study of Ad26.COV2.S vaccination and SARS-CoV-2 variants. TCRdb's table, derived via immunoSEQ multiplex PCR, lists solely in-frame clones and lacks some. The data contain 300,000 to 450,000 clones, about 90% of them singletons. The sample here was peripheral blood, taken after recovery from COVID-19. These receptors came from a human donor who had recovered from COVID-19. Each CDR3 is given with its conserved first and last residue. A D gene is named only where the DNA matches it firmly. Only part of the rows carry a size: once, few, many, or a class if the clone is expanded.

cdr3_aa	cdr3_nt	clone_size	d_call	j_call	v_call
CASSPQWALLGTQYF	TGTGCCAGCAGCCCCCAATGGGCGCTTCTCGGGACCCAGTACTTC	-	-	TRBJ2-5	TRBV27
CATSHRATDTQYF	TGTGCCACCTCGCACAGGGCTACAGATACGCAGTATTTT	-	-	TRBJ2-3	TRBV24-1
CASSEGQDYGYTF	TGTGCCAGCAGCGAGGGACAGGACTATGGCTACACCTTC	-	TRBD1	TRBJ1-2	TRBV7-6
CASNGGRTNEKLFF	TGTGCCAGCAATGGGGGTAGGACTAATGAAAAACTGTTTTTT	-	-	TRBJ1-4	TRBV2
CSVARGSGANVLTF	TGCAGCGTTGCGCGCGGCTCTGGGGCCAACGTCCTGACTTTC	-	-	TRBJ2-6	TRBV29-1
CASSQEGSRGGYTF	TGCGCCAGCAGCCAAGAAGGGTCCCGAGGTGGCTACACCTTC	-	-	TRBJ1-2	TRBV4-1
CASSELAGTSNIQYF	TGTGCCAGCAGTGAGCTGGCAGGGACGTCCAACATTCAGTACTTC	-	-	TRBJ2-4	TRBV6-1
CASGYGTGNQPQHF	TGTGCCAGCGGATATGGGACAGGGAATCAGCCCCAGCATTTT	-	TRBD1	TRBJ1-5	TRBV27
CASSYSWAISETQYF	TGTGCCAGCAGTTACTCTTGGGCAATCTCAGAGACCCAGTACTTC	-	-	TRBJ2-5	TRBV6-5
CASRVQGLSTEAFF	TGTGCCAGCAGGGTACAGGGGTTGAGCACTGAAGCTTTCTTT	-	TRBD1	TRBJ1-1	TRBV2
CASRTNMNTEAFF	TGTGCCAGCAGGACGAACATGAACACTGAAGCTTTCTTT	-	-	TRBJ1-1	TRBV6-6
CASSLSHLTYEQYF	TGTGCCAGCAGCTTGTCCCATCTCACCTACGAGCAGTACTTC	-	-	TRBJ2-7	TRBV5-6
CASSLSGDGGRTEAFF	TGTGCCAGCAGTTTATCGGGCGACGGAGGGAGAACTGAAGCTTTCTTT	-	-	TRBJ1-1	TRBV27
CASSYLDRGWTEAFF	TGTGCCAGCAGTTACTTGGACAGGGGGTGGACTGAAGCTTTCTTT	-	TRBD1	TRBJ1-1	TRBV6-6
CASSLQGIGTEAFF	TGTGCCAGCAGCTTACAGGGAATCGGCACTGAAGCTTTCTTT	-	-	TRBJ1-1	TRBV5-4
CASSVERGTGNTIYF	TGTGCCAGCAGCGTAGAGAGGGGCACGGGAAACACCATATATTTT	-	-	TRBJ1-3	TRBV9
CATRGARSGELFF	TGTGCCACCCGGGGGGCCCGCAGCGGGGAGCTGTTTTTT	-	-	TRBJ2-2	TRBV7-9
CASSQDQAGNYGYTF	TGTGCCAGCAGCCAAGATCAGGCAGGAAACTATGGCTACACCTTC	-	-	TRBJ1-2	TRBV4-2
CASSSRTGTNYGYTF	TGTGCCAGTAGTTCCAGGACAGGGACCAACTATGGCTACACCTTC	-	TRBD1	TRBJ1-2	TRBV19
CASSTKQRMNTEAFF	TGTGCCAGCAGTACCAAACAGAGGATGAACACTGAAGCTTTCTTT	-	-	TRBJ1-1	TRBV6-5
CASSLPTSGGLGTDTQYF	TGTGCCAGCAGCTTACCTACTAGCGGGGGGCTGGGTACAGATACGCAGTATTTT	-	TRBD2	TRBJ2-3	TRBV7-2
CASTPGGIVETQYF	TGTGCCAGCACCCCTGGTGGGATTGTGGAGACCCAGTACTTC	-	-	TRBJ2-5	TRBV7-9
CASSEGARGLYGYTF	TGTGCCAGCAGTGAAGGTGCCAGGGGTCTTTATGGCTACACCTTC	few	-	TRBJ1-2	TRBV2
CATAREVNTEAFF	TGTGCCACCGCCCGGGAGGTGAACACTGAAGCTTTCTTT	once	-	TRBJ1-1	TRBV11-2
CASSRRQGANQPQHF	TGTGCCAGCAGCCGGAGACAGGGGGCTAATCAGCCCCAGCATTTT	once	TRBD1	TRBJ1-5	TRBV3-1/TRBV3-2
CASRLAAGGLEQYF	TGTGCCAGCAGACTGGCCGCCGGGGGCCTCGAGCAGTACTTC	-	-	TRBJ2-7	TRBV6-5
CASSLEGGRAQETQYF	TGTGCCAGCAGCTTGGAAGGGGGACGAGCTCAAGAGACCCAGTACTTC	-	-	TRBJ2-5	TRBV3-1/TRBV3-2
CASSTPLGTDTQYF	TGTGCCAGCAGTACACCACTGGGGACAGATACGCAGTATTTT	-	-	TRBJ2-3	TRBV6-5
CASSSGPRKFF	TGCGCCAGCAGTTCTGGCCCCCGTAAGTTCTTC	-	-	TRBJ2-1	TRBV10-1
CASSVAPQGTTTNEQFF	TGTGCCAGCAGCGTAGCCCCTCAGGGGACCACAACTAATGAGCAGTTCTTC	once	-	TRBJ2-1	TRBV9
CASSLQADNEQFF	TGTGCCAGCAGCCTACAAGCGGACAATGAGCAGTTCTTC	-	-	TRBJ2-1	TRBV6-5
CASSIDLGQGGNQPQHF	TGTGCCAGTAGTATAGATCTGGGCCAGGGGGGCAATCAGCCCCAGCATTTT	-	TRBD1	TRBJ1-5	TRBV19
CASSRGQLYEQYF	TGTGCCAGTAGTAGGGGACAGCTATACGAGCAGTACTTC	-	TRBD1	TRBJ2-7	TRBV19
CASSIGTGGSNTEAFF	TGTGCCAGCAGTATCGGGACAGGGGGTTCGAACACTGAAGCTTTCTTT	-	TRBD1	TRBJ1-1	TRBV27
CASSLSGRNTIYF	TGCGCCAGCAGCTTGTCGGGAAGAAACACCATATATTTT	-	-	TRBJ1-3	TRBV5-1
CASSLGGVPYEQYF	TGTGCCAGCAGCTTAGGCGGGGTTCCCTACGAGCAGTACTTC	-	-	TRBJ2-7	TRBV13
CASSPVGTEAFF	TGTGCCAGCAGCCCGGTTGGAACTGAAGCTTTCTTT	-	-	TRBJ1-1	TRBV5-4
CASSWGQGGGGTQYF	TGTGCCAGCAGCTGGGGACAGGGCGGCGGGGGTACGCAGTATTTT	-	TRBD1	TRBJ2-3	TRBV13
CASSSRIGYGYTF	TGTGCCAGCAGCTCGAGAATAGGCTATGGCTACACCTTC	-	-	TRBJ1-2	TRBV9
CASSIAEWPQHF	TGTGCCAGCAGTATAGCGGAGTGGCCCCAGCATTTT	-	-	TRBJ1-5	TRBV6-2/TRBV6-3
CASSFSGLSYEQYF	TGTGCCAGCAGTTTTTCGGGACTCTCCTACGAGCAGTACTTC	-	-	TRBJ2-7	TRBV6-2/TRBV6-3
CASSRDSEAFF	TGTGCCAGCAGCCGGGACTCTGAAGCTTTCTTT	-	-	TRBJ1-1	TRBV27
CASSPPGRTYEQYF	TGTGCCAGTAGTCCCCCCGGGCGGACCTACGAGCAGTACTTC	-	-	TRBJ2-7	TRBV19
CASRLNRATHYGYTF	TGTGCCAGCCGCTTAAACAGGGCCACTCACTATGGCTACACCTTC	-	-	TRBJ1-2	TRBV6-5
CASSLPSGGQETQYF	TGTGCCAGCAGCTTGCCTTCCGGGGGTCAAGAGACCCAGTACTTC	-	-	TRBJ2-5	TRBV5-4
CASRRVQGPAYGYTF	TGTGCCAGCCGGAGGGTACAGGGGCCGGCGTATGGCTACACCTTC	-	TRBD1	TRBJ1-2	TRBV5-4
CASSPAVRGGQETQYF	TGTGCCAGTAGTCCCGCCGTGCGGGGGGGCCAAGAGACCCAGTACTTC	-	TRBD2	TRBJ2-5	TRBV19
CASGRDSYYEQYF	TGTGCCAGCGGGCGGGACAGCTACTACGAGCAGTACTTC	-	-	TRBJ2-7	TRBV27
CASSLTGEQYF	TGTGCCAGCAGCTTGACGGGAGAGCAGTACTTC	-	-	TRBJ2-7	TRBV7-6
CASSPDGQAEEAFF	TGTGCCAGCAGCCCCGATGGACAGGCCGAAGAAGCTTTCTTT	-	TRBD1	TRBJ1-1	TRBV7-2